The entry below describes one T cell receptor beta chain. Here immunoSEQ multiplex PCR was the method, and the copy in TCRdb shows in-frame clones only, minus some. Among just over 300,000 clones listed, just over 85% were seen once. These data are taken from a study of blood T cell repertoires in COVID-19. Turning to the study itself: The samples span acute and convalescent COVID-19 from the United States, Italy and Spain. Sample material is recorded as cDNA or gDNA derived from T cells, B-cell-depleted T cells, or PBMCs.

Symptom resolution, clearance, or two negative PCRs marked donors in Cohort 3 as recovered. Trimming pared 4 bases from V and 11 bases from J, leaving 17 bases between. The germline V gene encodes CDR1 LNHNV and CDR2 YYDKDF (reference sequence). The CDR3 loop spans 13 amino acids. The clonotype was recovered from a man aged 25 to 40 who had recovered from COVID-19. Sequencing was carried out using PBMCs or T cells enriched from blood (not recorded which). The V gene is TRBV15, the J gene TRBJ1-2; D gene unclear. This chain's CDR3 is CATSTDSVLPYTF. CDR3 bases: TGTGCCACCAGCACCGACTCGGTCCTGCCATACACCTTC. Complete variable domain (other parts from reference TRBV15 and TRBJ1-2): DAMVIQNPRYQVTQFGKPVTLSCSQTLNHNVMYWYQQKSSQAPKLLFHYYDKDFNNEADTPDNFQSRRPNTSFCFLDIRSPGLGDTAMYLCATSTDSVLPYTFGSGTRLTVV.